This TCR beta chain is from a study of graft-versus-host responses after intestinal transplantation. Study overall: Each transplant was multivisceral, liver-intestinal, or isolated intestinal. Every recipient underwent anti-thymocyte globulin induction, then tacrolimus and steroids for 2 to 3 years.

Only in-frame clones appear in the TCRdb table, and some are missing; sequencing was by immunoSEQ multiplex PCR. The sample has about 73,000 clones; 90% are singletons. CDR3 length: 10 residues. Trimming removed 4 bases at V and 8 bases at J, with 3 bases between. From germline, CDR1 is SGHTA and CDR2 FQGNSA. As to this clone: Its antigen remains unknown.

The sequence came from a human donor who was the organ donor for an intestinal transplant. The genes are TRBV7-2 and TRBJ2-1, with D hard to call. This material consisted of unstimulated CD8+ T cells sorted from spleen or lymph node cells, taken before transplant. CDR3 in amino acids: CASSSDEQFF. CDR3 sequence (DNA): TGTGCCAGCAGCTCCGATGAGCAGTTCTTC.